These 10 T cell receptor beta chains were sequenced from one sample in a study of blood T cell repertoires in COVID-19. Repertoires were generated with immunoSEQ multiplex PCR, while TCRdb's copy carries only in-frame clones and drops some. Altogether more than 85,000 clones are present, around 83% being singletons, with the ten largest covering 6.5% to 10%. The sample consisted of peripheral blood. These receptors all come from a woman of 80 years or more with active or convalescent COVID-19.

This clone has only one observation. V is TRBV10-3 and J is TRBJ2-1; 12 bases are a match to TRBD2. Unmatched junction bases numbered 7, after V lost 0 bases and J lost 7 bases. The CDR3 extends over 17 amino acids. The germline V gene encodes CDR1 ENHRY and CDR2 SYGVKD. The CDR3 reads CAISESALAGGRNEQFF. The DNA for the CDR3 is TGTGCCATCAGTGAGTCAGCTCTAGCGGGAGGGAGGAATGAGCAGTTCTTC.

The chain links TRBV27 to TRBJ2-2; D is unresolved. The germline V gene encodes CDR1 MNHEY and CDR2 SMNVEV (reference sequence). The V gene lost 4 bases and the J gene lost 0 bases, with 9 bases spanning the gap. This CDR3 comprises 15 residues. The CDR3 sequence is CASSSPSSNTGELFF. The DNA for the CDR3 is TGTGCCAGCAGTTCCCCTAGTTCGAACACCGGGGAGCTGTTTTTT.

This chain links TRBV10-3 with TRBJ2-7, with 12 bases matching TRBD2. The V gene's germline CDR1 is ENHRY and CDR2 SYGVKD. V was clipped by 8 bases and J by 3 bases; unmatched bases: 8. CDR3 length: 15 residues. CDR3 protein: CAIRERLAGDYEQYF. The CDR3 nucleotides are TGTGCCATCCGGGAAAGACTAGCGGGGGACTACGAGCAGTACTTC.

This rearrangement joins TRBV6-5 to TRBJ2-2; TRBD2 matches 11 bases. This CDR3 spans 16 amino acids. CDR1 is MNHEY and CDR2 is SVGAGI in the germline V gene. The J segment lost 6 bases and the V segment lost 2 bases, leaving 5 bases of the junction unmatched. The CDR3 DNA sequence: TGTGCCAGCAGTTACAGGGCTAGCGGGAGGCCCGGGGAGCTGTTTTTT. This sequence encodes CASSYRASGRPGELFF.

The chain joins TRBV9 to TRBJ1-2; 10 bases fit TRBD1. The CDR3 totals 15 residues. V lost 4 bases and J lost 2; bases outside the gene matches: 5. CDR1 SGDLS and CDR2 YYNGEE come from the germline V gene. The CDR3 sequence is CASSPRQGANYGYTF. As DNA, the CDR3 is TGTGCCAGCAGCCCCAGACAGGGGGCCAACTATGGCTACACCTTC.

This chain links TRBV12-3 or TRBV12-4 with TRBJ2-7, with TRBD1 as a possible D gene (6 bases). CDR3 size: 12 residues. Trimming took off 5 bases at V and 2 bases at J, with 7 bases between the two ends. This CDR3 reads CASSRTAYEQYF. CDR3 DNA: TGTGCCAGCAGTCGGACAGCCTACGAGCAGTACTTC.

The chain is built from TRBV14 and TRBJ2-7, with TRBD2 identical over 12 bases. CDR1 is SGHDN, CDR2 FVKESK, per germline. The V segment lost 4 bases and the J segment 3 bases; nucleotides outside the gene matches: 7. This CDR3 contains 16 residues. The DNA for the CDR3 is TGTGCCAGCAGCCTACTTCAGACTAGCGGGAGCTACGAGCAGTACTTC. Its protein product is CASSLLQTSGSYEQYF.

A single count supports this clone. The genes are TRBV28 and TRBJ2-7; D may be TRBD1 (6 bases). The V gene's germline CDR1 is MDHEN and CDR2 SYDVKM. The CDR3 spans 12 residues. The V end was cut by 6 bases, the J end by 6 bases, with 12 bases between. The CDR3 loop is CASSSQGREQYF. For the CDR3, the DNA is TGTGCCAGCAGCTCACAGGGACGCGAGCAGTACTTC.

V usage is TRBV5-1 and J usage is TRBJ2-5; 7 bases are shared with TRBD2. There are 15 residues in the CDR3. Germline V gene lookup returns CDR1 SGHRS and CDR2 YFSETQ. V trimming: 2 bases; J trimming: 4 bases; junction bases outside the gene matches: 8. CDR3 region: CASSFGAGLVETQYF. Here the CDR3 DNA reads TGCGCCAGCAGCTTCGGAGCGGGGCTGGTAGAGACCCAGTACTTC.

This clone was detected only a few times. The chain uses TRBV6-2 or TRBV6-3 and TRBJ2-1, with 11 nucleotides matching TRBD2. The junction had 3 bases not matched to a gene; V was cut back by 3 bases and J by 2 bases. Germline V lookup: CDR1 MNHEY, CDR2 SVGEGT. The CDR3 contains 16 residues. DNA for the CDR3: TGTGCCAGCAGTTATTCTAGCGGGAGGACCTACAATGAGCAGTTCTTC. Translating it yields CASSYSSGRTYNEQFF.